This T cell receptor beta chain was identified in a study of cytomegalovirus exposure and HLA in healthy donors. This clone was observed a few times. Germline is not matched at one junction end, which may reflect a read error. The study ran its PCR with 60 Vbeta and 13 Jbeta primers. Produced via immunoSEQ multiplex PCR; TCRdb's table is partial and in-frame only. The sample has about 170,000 clones; over 70% are singletons. This receptor was taken from a female donor in good health and CMV-seronegative. Sequencing was performed on PBMCs.

CDR3 in amino acids: CASSYSTSGGAEQYF. The DNA of the CDR3 is TGTGCCAGCAGTTACTCGACTAGCGGGGGGGCCGAGCAGTACTTC. The chain is built from TRBV6-4 and TRBJ2-7, with 14 positions matching TRBD2. Germline V gene lookup returns CDR1 MRHNA and CDR2 SNTAGT. CDR3 size: 15 residues.